Listed below are T cell receptor beta chains from one sample, sequenced in a study of T cell changes during pregnancy in multiple sclerosis. Profiling relied on immunoSEQ multiplex PCR, and the TCRdb table lists in-frame clones only, not all of them. In the table there are approximately 25,000 clones, more than 75% of which are singletons. Sequencing used CD8+ T cells from peripheral blood mononuclear cells, obtained in the first trimester of pregnancy. The receptors derive from a female donor in good health, enrolled as a control in a pregnancy study. CDR3s include the opening cysteine and the closing phenylalanine or tryptophan. Fields, in order: clone size, V gene, D gene, J gene, CDR3 length, CDR3 protein, CDR3 DNA. A D gene is named only where the DNA matches it firmly. Part of the rows lack a size; the others show once, few, many or a class for expanded clones.

clone size: few
V gene: TRBV5-6
D gene: NA
J gene: TRBJ1-6
CDR3 length: 14
CDR3 protein: CASSLGQPNSPLHF
CDR3 DNA: TGTGCCAGCAGCTTGGGACAGCCCAATTCACCCCTCCACTTT

clone size: NA
V gene: TRBV28
D gene: TRBD2
J gene: TRBJ2-7
CDR3 length: 14
CDR3 protein: CAISTGREGYEQYF
CDR3 DNA: TGTGCCATCAGTACGGGGCGGGAGGGGTACGAGCAGTACTTC

clone size: NA
V gene: TRBV7-9
D gene: NA
J gene: TRBJ1-4
CDR3 length: 14
CDR3 protein: CASSHPDRGEKLFF
CDR3 DNA: TGTGCCAGCAGCCACCCTGACCGCGGGGAAAAACTGTTTTTT

clone size: many
V gene: TRBV6-4
D gene: NA
J gene: TRBJ2-2
CDR3 length: 15
CDR3 protein: CASSDRQDGTGELFF
CDR3 DNA: TGTGCCAGCAGTGACCGGCAGGATGGCACCGGGGAGCTGTTTTTT

clone size: NA
V gene: TRBV19
D gene: TRBD2
J gene: TRBJ2-3
CDR3 length: 15
CDR3 protein: CASSLLITGGDTQYF
CDR3 DNA: TGTGCCAGTAGTCTTCTAATCACGGGAGGAGATACGCAGTATTTT

clone size: NA
V gene: TRBV9
D gene: TRBD2
J gene: TRBJ2-1
CDR3 length: 15
CDR3 protein: CASSVFRGGYNEQFF
CDR3 DNA: TGTGCCAGCAGCGTATTCCGCGGGGGTTACAATGAGCAGTTCTTC

clone size: NA
V gene: TRBV28
D gene: NA
J gene: TRBJ2-7
CDR3 length: 13
CDR3 protein: CASRLGRLYEQYF
CDR3 DNA: TGTGCCAGCCGCCTTGGCAGGTTGTACGAGCAGTACTTC

clone size: NA
V gene: TRBV28
D gene: NA
J gene: TRBJ1-4
CDR3 length: 15
CDR3 protein: CASTQRSTLDEKLFF
CDR3 DNA: TGTGCCAGCACCCAGCGGAGCACATTGGATGAAAAACTGTTTTTT

clone size: NA
V gene: TRBV27
D gene: TRBD1
J gene: TRBJ1-4
CDR3 length: 14
CDR3 protein: CASSPTGGNEKLFF
CDR3 DNA: TGTGCCAGCAGTCCGACAGGGGGAAATGAAAAACTGTTTTTT

clone size: NA
V gene: TRBV29-1
D gene: TRBD2
J gene: TRBJ2-1
CDR3 length: 14
CDR3 protein: CSVGGLAGLNEQFF
CDR3 DNA: TGCAGCGTTGGGGGACTAGCGGGCCTTAATGAGCAGTTCTTC

clone size: NA
V gene: TRBV7-9
D gene: TRBD1
J gene: TRBJ2-7
CDR3 length: 15
CDR3 protein: CASSPGTGGTYEQYF
CDR3 DNA: TGTGCCAGCAGCCCCGGGACAGGGGGCACGTACGAGCAGTACTTC

clone size: NA
V gene: TRBV6-4
D gene: NA
J gene: TRBJ2-3
CDR3 length: 14
CDR3 protein: CASSDSGFTDTQYF
CDR3 DNA: TGTGCCAGCAGTGACTCGGGCTTCACAGATACGCAGTATTTT

clone size: NA
V gene: TRBV18
D gene: NA
J gene: TRBJ2-1
CDR3 length: 15
CDR3 protein: CASSPPIGGYNEQFF
CDR3 DNA: TGTGCCAGCTCACCACCTATTGGGGGGTACAATGAGCAGTTCTTC

clone size: NA
V gene: TRBV4-3
D gene: TRBD2
J gene: TRBJ2-3
CDR3 length: 17
CDR3 protein: CASSQDSSGSGSDTQYF
CDR3 DNA: TGCGCCAGCAGCCAGGACTCTAGCGGGAGTGGATCAGATACGCAGTATTTT

clone size: NA
V gene: TRBV27
D gene: NA
J gene: TRBJ1-3
CDR3 length: 16
CDR3 protein: CASSWGHPIDGNTIYF
CDR3 DNA: TGTGCCAGCAGTTGGGGACATCCGATAGATGGAAACACCATATATTTT

clone size: NA
V gene: TRBV27
D gene: NA
J gene: TRBJ1-6
CDR3 length: 13
CDR3 protein: CASSLYTNSPLHF
CDR3 DNA: TGTGCCAGCAGTTTATACACAAATTCACCCCTCCACTTT

clone size: NA
V gene: TRBV14
D gene: NA
J gene: TRBJ1-2
CDR3 length: 15
CDR3 protein: CASSQVQGSNYGYTF
CDR3 DNA: TGTGCCAGCAGCCAAGTGCAGGGTTCTAACTATGGCTACACCTTC

clone size: NA
V gene: TRBV7-9
D gene: NA
J gene: TRBJ2-7
CDR3 length: 11
CDR3 protein: CASSPVNEQYF
CDR3 DNA: TGTGCCAGCAGCCCAGTTAACGAGCAGTACTTC

clone size: NA
V gene: TRBV30
D gene: TRBD1
J gene: TRBJ2-2
CDR3 length: 16
CDR3 protein: CAWSEHRDSNTGELFF
CDR3 DNA: TGTGCCTGGAGTGAGCACCGGGACAGTAACACCGGGGAGCTGTTTTTT

clone size: medium-sized
V gene: TRBV4-1
D gene: TRBD1
J gene: TRBJ1-4
CDR3 length: 16
CDR3 protein: CASSLGTGGGSEKLFF
CDR3 DNA: TGCGCCAGCAGCCTCGGGACAGGGGGCGGGAGTGAAAAACTGTTTTTT

clone size: NA
V gene: TRBV11-2
D gene: NA
J gene: TRBJ1-2
CDR3 length: 14
CDR3 protein: CASSFGSGVYGYTF
CDR3 DNA: TGTGCCAGCAGCTTCGGCAGCGGCGTCTATGGCTACACCTTC

clone size: once
V gene: TRBV5-6
D gene: TRBD2
J gene: TRBJ2-1
CDR3 length: 17
CDR3 protein: CASSRGTSGSSYNEQFF
CDR3 DNA: TGTGCCAGCAGCCGAGGGACTAGCGGGAGCTCCTACAATGAGCAGTTCTTC

clone size: NA
V gene: TRBV11-2
D gene: NA
J gene: TRBJ1-2
CDR3 length: 14
CDR3 protein: CASSFPQGFYGYTF
CDR3 DNA: TGTGCCAGCAGCTTCCCTCAGGGTTTCTATGGCTACACCTTC

clone size: NA
V gene: TRBV19
D gene: NA
J gene: TRBJ2-3
CDR3 length: 14
CDR3 protein: CASSPLRGSDTQYF
CDR3 DNA: TGTGCCAGTAGTCCGTTACGCGGGTCAGATACGCAGTATTTT

clone size: NA
V gene: TRBV7-2
D gene: NA
J gene: TRBJ1-1
CDR3 length: 14
CDR3 protein: CASSSDILNTEAFF
CDR3 DNA: TGTGCCAGCAGCTCTGACATCCTGAACACTGAAGCTTTCTTT